These T cell receptor beta chains were read from a single sample in a study of T cell changes during pregnancy in multiple sclerosis. Measured with immunoSEQ multiplex PCR; TCRdb has only the in-frame clones, and not every one. Of some 30,000 clones in the sample, around 92% were seen once. Source: CD8+ T cells from peripheral blood mononuclear cells, taken in the second trimester of pregnancy. These receptors originate from a female donor in good health, enrolled as a control in a pregnancy study. Both conserved end residues are part of each CDR3. The order of the fields is CDR3 protein, CDR3 DNA, D gene, V gene, J gene, clone size. D genes are given only for firm matches. A clone size is listed for some rows: how often the clone was seen (once, few, many), or a class if it is expanded.

CASSDSSGGATDTQYF	TGTGCCAGCAGTGACTCTAGCGGGGGGGCCACAGATACGCAGTATTTT	TRBD2	TRBV6-4	TRBJ2-3	.
CASSPGTRSKNSNQPQHF	TGTGCCAGCAGCCCGGGAACACGGTCAAAAAATAGCAATCAGCCCCAGCATTTT	.	TRBV4-2	TRBJ1-5	.
CASSQTGTHPYEQYF	TGTGCCAGCAGTCAGACCGGGACTCACCCCTACGAGCAGTACTTC	.	TRBV5-4	TRBJ2-7	.
CASSFGSSYEQYF	TGTGCCAGTAGTTTCGGGAGCTCCTACGAGCAGTACTTC	.	TRBV19	TRBJ2-7	.
CASSLSRGRTDTQYF	TGCGCCAGCAGCTTGTCCCGGGGAAGAACAGATACGCAGTATTTT	.	TRBV5-1	TRBJ2-3	once
CASSQDPSGGYEQYF	TGCGCCAGCAGCCAAGACCCTAGCGGGGGTTACGAGCAGTACTTC	TRBD2	TRBV4-3	TRBJ2-7	.
CASSLMTSSEQFF	TGCGCCAGCAGCTTAATGACTAGCAGTGAGCAGTTCTTC	TRBD2	TRBV5-1	TRBJ2-1	.
CASKTATGLAYGYTF	TGTGCCAGCAAAACCGCAACAGGGCTGGCCTATGGCTACACCTTC	.	TRBV6-1	TRBJ1-2	.
CASSSRTGGTYEQYF	TGTGCCAGCAGCTCAAGGACAGGGGGCACGTACGAGCAGTACTTC	TRBD1	TRBV7-8	TRBJ2-7	.
CASSQSGTGPNQPQHF	TGCGCCAGCAGCCAGAGCGGGACAGGACCTAATCAGCCCCAGCATTTT	TRBD1	TRBV4-1	TRBJ1-5	.
CASSPRLSTNEKLFF	TGTGCCAGCAGCCCGAGACTGTCAACTAATGAAAAACTGTTTTTT	.	TRBV13	TRBJ1-4	.
CASSYAGGRTDTQYF	TGTGCCAGCAGCTACGCGGGGGGGCGCACAGATACGCAGTATTTT	TRBD2	TRBV7-2	TRBJ2-3	.
CASSLVGQGAFSNQPQHF	TGTGCCAGCAGCTTAGTGGGACAGGGGGCTTTTAGCAATCAGCCCCAGCATTTT	TRBD1	TRBV7-2	TRBJ1-5	once
CASSPWTGGNTEAFF	TGTGCCAGCAGCCCGTGGACAGGGGGGAACACTGAAGCTTTCTTT	TRBD1	TRBV9	TRBJ1-1	.
CASSSSPEDTQYF	TGTGCCAGCAGCTCATCACCGGAGGATACGCAGTATTTT	.	TRBV5-5	TRBJ2-3	.
CASSVGAGGTLNTEAFF	TGTGCCAGCAGCGTAGGGGCGGGGGGGACCTTAAACACTGAAGCTTTCTTT	.	TRBV9	TRBJ1-1	.
CASSIAGGTEAFF	TGTGCCAGTAGTATAGCAGGGGGCACTGAAGCTTTCTTT	TRBD1	TRBV19	TRBJ1-1	.
CASEVGYGYTF	TGTGCCAGCGAGGTAGGATATGGCTACACCTTC	.	TRBV19	TRBJ1-2	.
CASSAPGNTEAFF	TGTGCCAGTAGCGCCCCGGGTAACACTGAAGCTTTCTTT	.	TRBV19	TRBJ1-1	.
CASSPGQGNTEAFF	TGTGCCAGCTCCCCGGGACAGGGGAACACTGAAGCTTTCTTT	TRBD1	TRBV2	TRBJ1-1	.
CASSVDEDTIYF	TGTGCCAGCAGCGTAGATGAGGACACCATATATTTT	.	TRBV9	TRBJ1-3	.
CASSPPSVRDTQYF	TGCGCCAGCAGCCCCCCATCGGTGCGAGATACGCAGTATTTT	.	TRBV5-1	TRBJ2-3	.
CASSLGRTGDGYTF	TGTGCCAGCAGCTTAGGTAGGACAGGTGATGGCTACACCTTC	TRBD1	TRBV13	TRBJ1-2	.
CASSPTTQERATNEKLFF	TGTGCCAGCTCACCCACCACACAGGAACGAGCAACTAATGAAAAACTGTTTTTT	.	TRBV18	TRBJ1-4	.
CASSSPITFRDYPNNEQFF	TGTGCCAGCAGCTCACCTATTACTTTCCGGGACTACCCCAACAATGAGCAGTTCTTC	TRBD2	TRBV7-9	TRBJ2-1	.
CASSMDRGIYGYTF	TGTGCCAGCAGCATGGACAGGGGGATCTATGGCTACACCTTC	TRBD1	TRBV7-8	TRBJ1-2	.
CASSFIAQEYGYTF	TGTGCCAGCAGCTTCATTGCCCAGGAATATGGCTACACCTTC	.	TRBV7-9	TRBJ1-2	.
CASSHDVPGQLNTEAFF	TGCGCCAGCAGCCACGATGTACCCGGACAGTTGAACACTGAAGCTTTCTTT	.	TRBV4-3	TRBJ1-1	.
CASSQKGGYTLNTEAFF	TGTGCCAGCTCCCAAAAGGGGGGGTACACCCTTAACACTGAAGCTTTCTTT	.	TRBV18	TRBJ1-1	.
CASSPGTLRGYTF	TGTGCCAGCAGTCCCGGGACACTTCGTGGCTACACCTTC	.	TRBV27	TRBJ1-2	.
CASSFGDRGVHEQYF	TGCGCCAGCAGCTTCGGGGACAGGGGAGTACACGAGCAGTACTTC	TRBD1	TRBV5-1	TRBJ2-7	.
CASTLDRPRTDTQYF	TGCGCCAGCACCCTGGACAGGCCTCGCACAGATACGCAGTATTTT	TRBD1	TRBV5-1	TRBJ2-3	.
CASSSAGHPSYEQYF	TGTGCCAGCAGCTCCGCGGGTCATCCATCCTACGAGCAGTACTTC	.	TRBV5-6	TRBJ2-7	.
CASSPPPTASYEQYF	TGTGCCAGCAGTCCACCCCCGACAGCCTCCTACGAGCAGTACTTC	.	TRBV6-5	TRBJ2-7	.
CASSRNRVLSYNEQFF	TGTGCCAGTAGTCGAAACAGGGTCCTCTCCTACAATGAGCAGTTCTTC	.	TRBV19	TRBJ2-1	.
CASSLDRECVF	TGTGCCAGCAGCCTGGACAGGGAATGCGTCTTC	TRBD1	TRBV7-8	TRBJ1-2	.
CASGRGTEAFF	TGTGCCAGCGGTCGAGGCACTGAAGCTTTCTTT	.	TRBV2	TRBJ1-1	.
CASREAYEQYF	TGTGCCAGCAGAGAGGCCTACGAGCAGTACTTC	.	TRBV6-5	TRBJ2-7	.
CASSQEGRQGDGYTF	TGTGCCAGCAGCCAAGAAGGACGGCAAGGGGATGGCTACACCTTC	.	TRBV4-2	TRBJ1-2	.
CASSTMTGGNTEAFF	TGTGCCAGCAGCACTATGACAGGGGGGAACACTGAAGCTTTCTTT	TRBD1	TRBV5-6	TRBJ1-1	.
CASSSGQGGYTF	TGTGCCAGCAGTTCTGGACAGGGTGGCTACACCTTC	TRBD1	TRBV27	TRBJ1-2	.
CASSLEGTGGAEAFF	TGTGCCAGCAGCTTGGAAGGGACAGGGGGCGCAGAAGCTTTCTTT	TRBD1	TRBV5-6	TRBJ1-1	.
CASSFSYEQYF	TGTGCCAGCAGCTTCAGCTACGAGCAGTACTTC	.	TRBV7-9	TRBJ2-7	.
CSVEASDRSYGYTF	TGCAGCGTTGAAGCGTCAGACAGGTCCTATGGCTACACCTTC	.	TRBV29-1	TRBJ1-2	once
CASSLAGLEYEQYF	TGTGCCAGCAGCCTAGCGGGGCTAGAATACGAGCAGTACTTC	TRBD2	TRBV5-6	TRBJ2-7	.
CASSLRQGAENIQYF	TGCGCCAGCAGCTTGAGGCAGGGGGCTGAGAACATTCAGTACTTC	TRBD1	TRBV5-1	TRBJ2-4	.
CASSSGQLSYYNSPLHF	TGTGCCAGCAGTTCCGGACAGCTTTCTTACTATAATTCACCCCTCCACTTT	.	TRBV27	TRBJ1-6	.
CASRMGGTNEKLFF	TGTGCCAGCAGAATGGGAGGAACTAATGAAAAACTGTTTTTT	.	TRBV27	TRBJ1-4	.
CASSPGGATYEQYF	TGTGCCAGCAGCCCCGGAGGGGCCACCTACGAGCAGTACTTC	.	TRBV9	TRBJ2-7	.
CASGAAGGNNEQFF	TGTGCTAGTGGGGCAGCGGGGGGGAACAATGAGCAGTTCTTC	TRBD2	TRBV12-5	TRBJ2-1	.
CASSSAGTSNEQYF	TGTGCCAGCAGCTCGGCCGGGACTAGCAACGAGCAGTACTTC	TRBD2	TRBV9	TRBJ2-7	.
CASSFFRDRGAPEAFF	TGTGCCAGCAGCTTCTTCCGGGACAGGGGAGCGCCTGAAGCTTTCTTT	TRBD1	TRBV7-2	TRBJ1-1	.
CASSIASSGPSPLHF	TGTGCCAGTAGTATAGCTTCTTCAGGGCCATCACCCCTCCACTTT	.	TRBV19	TRBJ1-6	.
CASSVVSGAYNEQFF	TGTGCCAGCAGCGTAGTTAGCGGGGCCTACAATGAGCAGTTCTTC	TRBD2	TRBV9	TRBJ2-1	.
CASSLGVGQGYEQYF	TGTGCCAGCAGCTTAGGGGTAGGACAGGGCTACGAGCAGTACTTC	TRBD1	TRBV13	TRBJ2-7	.